These 8 T cell receptor beta chains originate from one sample sequenced in a study of identifying expanded T cells in peripheral blood. TCRdb's copy holds only in-frame clones and misses some; the assay was immunoSEQ multiplex PCR. The table lists 120,000 or so clones, over 65% of them singletons. Input material: blood. The receptors come from a person aged 18 to 69 in good health.

The chain has TRBV6-5 and TRBJ2-7; 8 bases agree with TRBD2. The CDR3 runs to 14 residues. V dropped 5 bases and J dropped 5; count of bases not matched to a gene: 8. CDR1 MNHEY and CDR2 SVGAGI come from the germline V gene. The CDR3 is CASSNFRRGDEQYF. CDR3 coding DNA: TGTGCCAGCAGTAACTTCCGGCGGGGGGACGAGCAGTACTTC.

The rearrangement links TRBV2 to TRBJ1-1, with 8 bases identical to TRBD1. The V and J ends lost 2 bases and 3 bases, in that order; junction bases with no gene match: 5. The CDR3 is made up of 15 amino acids. Germline values: CDR1 SNHLY, CDR2 FYNNEI. DNA of the CDR3: TGTGCCAGCAGTGAATCAGGGGGCATGTACACTGAAGCTTTCTTT. Translation: CASSESGGMYTEAFF.

CDR3 DNA: TGTGCCAGCAGCTTACAAATCGATCAGCCCCAGCATTTT. It is translated as CASSLQIDQPQHF. V usage is TRBV11-2 and J usage is TRBJ1-5; D unclear. The CDR3 runs to 13 residues. Germline CDR1 SGHAT, CDR2 FQNNGV. V lost 2 bases, J lost 5 bases, and 7 bases lay in between.

This chain links TRBV30 with TRBJ1-3; TRBD1 is a possible D gene (5 bases). Per germline, CDR1 GTSNPN and CDR2 SVGIG (reference sequence). This CDR3 contains 18 residues. Deletions cut 2 bases from V and 0 bases from J, with 20 bases between. The CDR3 sequence: CAWSSEGNIGSSGNTIYF. The DNA for the CDR3 is TGTGCCTGGAGTTCGGAGGGGAATATCGGTTCCTCTGGAAACACCATATATTTT. The full variable domain, its missing parts supplied by reference TRBV30 and TRBJ1-3, is SQTIHQWPATLVQPVGSPLSLECTVEGTSNPNLYWYRQAAGRGLQLLFYSVGIGQISSEVPQNLSASRPQDRQFILSSKKLLLSDSGFYLCAWSSEGNIGSSGNTIYFGEGSWLTVV.

The chain uses TRBV29-1 and TRBJ1-2, with a weak D call TRBD1 (6 bases). Germline V gene lookup returns CDR1 SQVTM and CDR2 ANQGSEA. The V end lost 6 bases, the J end lost 4 bases, and 12 bases lay between the germline ends. This CDR3 is 12 amino acids long. This chain's CDR3 is CSVRTDPYGYTF. For the CDR3, the DNA is TGCAGCGTGAGGACAGACCCCTATGGCTACACCTTC.

The chain joins TRBV19 to TRBJ1-5; the D is unclear. Germline V gene lookup returns CDR1 LNHDA and CDR2 SQIVND (reference sequence). Trimming cost V 6 bases and J 4 bases, with 13 bases left between them. There are 14 residues in the CDR3. The CDR3 DNA follows: TGTGCCAGTAGATCTGAGCTGAGGAATCAGCCCCAGCATTTT. Its translation is CASRSELRNQPQHF.

The CDR3 spells CASRTGQGGDTQYF. CDR3 nucleotides: TGTGCCAGCAGGACCGGACAGGGTGGGGATACGCAGTATTTT. This rearrangement joins TRBV6-5 to TRBJ2-3; 8 bases line up with TRBD1. V was pared by 6 bases and J by 6 bases, with 8 bases of the junction left unmatched. Germline-derived CDR1 and CDR2 are MNHEY and SVGAGI. The CDR3 runs to 14 residues.

The CDR3 loop reads CASSIEFRYGYTF. DNA for the CDR3: TGTGCCAGCAGCATAGAGTTTCGATATGGCTACACCTTC. This chain uses TRBV5-8 with TRBJ1-2; D uncertain. Between the trimmed V and J ends, which lost 4 bases and 5 bases, there was a span of 12 bases. In germline, CDR1 is SGHTS, CDR2 YDEGEE. The length of the CDR3 is 13 residues.